The subject of this entry is one TCR beta chain. Its antigen is unknown. These data belong to a study of cytomegalovirus exposure and HLA in healthy donors. The study's findings and limits: The CMV antigen specificity of three CMV-associated chains was confirmed through in vitro analysis.

The CDR3 is 14 amino acids. Trimming took 2 bases from V and 6 from J; bases not matched to a gene: 5. The germline gives CDR1 MNHEY, CDR2 SMNVEV (reference sequence). Separate from the approximately 700-subject first cohort was the approximately 120-subject validation cohort, to which the donors belonged. Libraries were prepared by immunoSEQ multiplex PCR; TCRdb keeps only in-frame clonotypes and omits some of them. The data contain roughly 300,000 clones, 70% to 90% of them singletons. The sequence came from a woman aged 18-29 years in good health and CMV-seronegative. This chain links TRBV27 with TRBJ2-7, with 9 positions matching TRBD2. The material sequenced was PBMCs. The CDR3 reads CASSLGGGVGEQYF. The CDR3, as DNA: TGTGCCAGCAGTTTAGGCGGGGGGGTGGGCGAGCAGTACTTC.